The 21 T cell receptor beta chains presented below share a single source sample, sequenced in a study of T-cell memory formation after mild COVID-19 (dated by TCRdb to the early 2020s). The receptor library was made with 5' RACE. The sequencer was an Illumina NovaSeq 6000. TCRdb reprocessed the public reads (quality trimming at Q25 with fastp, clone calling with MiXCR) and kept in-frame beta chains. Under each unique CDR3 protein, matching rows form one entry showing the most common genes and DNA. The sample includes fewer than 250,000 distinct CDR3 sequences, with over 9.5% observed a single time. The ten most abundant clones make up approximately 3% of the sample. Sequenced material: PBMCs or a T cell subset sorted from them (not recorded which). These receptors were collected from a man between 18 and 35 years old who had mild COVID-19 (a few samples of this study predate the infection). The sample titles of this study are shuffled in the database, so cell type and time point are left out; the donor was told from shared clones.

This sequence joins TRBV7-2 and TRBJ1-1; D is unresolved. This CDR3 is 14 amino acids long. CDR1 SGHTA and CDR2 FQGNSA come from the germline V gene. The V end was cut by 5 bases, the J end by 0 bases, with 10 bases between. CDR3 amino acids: CASSPFTVNTEAFF. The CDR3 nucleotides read TGTGCCAGCAGCCCCTTTACAGTGAACACTGAAGCTTTCTTT.

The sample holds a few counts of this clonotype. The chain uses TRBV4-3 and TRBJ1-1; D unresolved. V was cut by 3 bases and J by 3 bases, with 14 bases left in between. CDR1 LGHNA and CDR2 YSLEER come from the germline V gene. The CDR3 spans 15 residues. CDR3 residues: CASSHLGSGDTEAFF. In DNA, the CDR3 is TGCGCCAGCAGCCACCTTGGCTCCGGGGACACTGAAGCTTTCTTT.

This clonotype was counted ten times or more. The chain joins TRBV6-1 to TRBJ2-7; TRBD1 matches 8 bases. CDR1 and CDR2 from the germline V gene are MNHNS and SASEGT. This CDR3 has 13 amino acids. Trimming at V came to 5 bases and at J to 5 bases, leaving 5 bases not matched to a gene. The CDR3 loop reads CASSHQTGDEQYF. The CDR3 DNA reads TGTGCCAGCAGTCATCAGACAGGGGACGAGCAGTACTTC.

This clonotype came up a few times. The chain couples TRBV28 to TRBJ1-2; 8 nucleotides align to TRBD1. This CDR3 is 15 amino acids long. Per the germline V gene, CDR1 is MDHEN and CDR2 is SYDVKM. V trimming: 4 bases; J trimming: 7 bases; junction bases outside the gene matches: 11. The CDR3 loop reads CASSSPGGGVFGYTF. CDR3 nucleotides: TGTGCCAGCAGTTCCCCAGGGGGCGGTGTTTTTGGCTACACCTTC.

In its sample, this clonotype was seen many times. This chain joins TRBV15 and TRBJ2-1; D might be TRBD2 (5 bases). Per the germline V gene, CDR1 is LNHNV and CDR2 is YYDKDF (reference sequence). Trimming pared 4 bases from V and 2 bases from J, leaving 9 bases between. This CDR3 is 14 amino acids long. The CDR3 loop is CATSTRGPYNEQFF. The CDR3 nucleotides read TGTGCCACCAGCACCCGCGGGCCCTACAATGAGCAGTTCTTC. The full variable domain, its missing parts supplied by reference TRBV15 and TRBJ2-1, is DAMVIQNPRYQVTQFGKPVTLSCSQTLNHNVMYWYQQKSSQAPKLLFHYYDKDFNNEADTPDNFQSRRPNTSFCFLDIRSPGLGDTAMYLCATSTRGPYNEQFFGPGTRLTVL.

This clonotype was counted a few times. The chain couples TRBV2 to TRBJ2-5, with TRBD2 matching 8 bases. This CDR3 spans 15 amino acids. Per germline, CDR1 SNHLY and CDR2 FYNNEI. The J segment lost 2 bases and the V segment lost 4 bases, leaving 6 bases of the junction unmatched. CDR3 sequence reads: CASSGGTRDQETQYF. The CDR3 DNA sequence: TGTGCCAGCAGTGGGGGGACTAGGGATCAAGAGACCCAGTACTTC.

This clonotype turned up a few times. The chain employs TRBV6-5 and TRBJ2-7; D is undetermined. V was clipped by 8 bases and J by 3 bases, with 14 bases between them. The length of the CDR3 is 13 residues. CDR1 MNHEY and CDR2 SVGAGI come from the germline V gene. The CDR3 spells CASSNSPFYEQYF. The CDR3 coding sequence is TGTGCCAGCTCAAATAGCCCATTCTACGAGCAGTACTTC.

CDR3 in amino acids: CASSRDSPRQFF. CDR3 DNA sequence: TGTGCCAGCAGTCGGGACTCACCAAGGCAGTTCTTC. The rearrangement joins TRBV7-2 to TRBJ2-1, with a weak D call TRBD2 (6 bases). The germline gives CDR1 SGHTA, CDR2 FQGNSA. The CDR3 sequence is 12 residues long. Trimming pared 6 bases from V and 12 bases from J, leaving 15 bases between.

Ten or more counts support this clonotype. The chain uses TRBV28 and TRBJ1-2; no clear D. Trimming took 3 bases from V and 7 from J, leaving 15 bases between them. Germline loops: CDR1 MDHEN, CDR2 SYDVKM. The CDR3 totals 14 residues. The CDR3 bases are TGTGCCAGCAGTTTGGACCTAGAACGCGGTGGCTACACCTTC. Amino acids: CASSLDLERGGYTF.

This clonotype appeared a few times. CDR3 sequence reads: CASSQFLGGNTEAFF. The CDR3 nucleotides are TGCGCCAGCAGCCAGTTTCTTGGGGGGAACACTGAAGCTTTCTTT. The genes are TRBV4-3 and TRBJ1-1; D is perhaps TRBD1 (5 bases). V lost 3 bases to trimming and J lost 1 base, with 12 bases between them. The CDR3 is 15 amino acids. Germline lookup yields CDR1 LGHNA and CDR2 YSLEER.

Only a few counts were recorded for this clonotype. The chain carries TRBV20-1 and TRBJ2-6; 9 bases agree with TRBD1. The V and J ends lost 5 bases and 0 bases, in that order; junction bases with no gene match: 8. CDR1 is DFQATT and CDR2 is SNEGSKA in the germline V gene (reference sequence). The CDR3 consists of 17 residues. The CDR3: CSAPWTGVPSGANVLTF. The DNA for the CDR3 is TGCAGTGCTCCCTGGACAGGGGTTCCCTCTGGGGCCAACGTCCTGACTTTC.

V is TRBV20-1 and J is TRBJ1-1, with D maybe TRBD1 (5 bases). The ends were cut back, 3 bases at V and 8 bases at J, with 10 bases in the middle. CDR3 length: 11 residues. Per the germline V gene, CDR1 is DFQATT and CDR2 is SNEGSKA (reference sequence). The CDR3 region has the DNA TGCAGTGCTAGGGGGTGGGGCGAAGCTTTCTTT. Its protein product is CSARGWGEAFF.

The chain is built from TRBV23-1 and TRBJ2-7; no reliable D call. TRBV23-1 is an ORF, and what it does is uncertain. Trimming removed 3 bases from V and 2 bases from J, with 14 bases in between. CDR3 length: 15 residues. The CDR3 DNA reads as TGCGCCAGCAGTCACCCGCGGCTCCAAGCCTACGAGCAGTACGTC. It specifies CASSHPRLQAYEQYV.

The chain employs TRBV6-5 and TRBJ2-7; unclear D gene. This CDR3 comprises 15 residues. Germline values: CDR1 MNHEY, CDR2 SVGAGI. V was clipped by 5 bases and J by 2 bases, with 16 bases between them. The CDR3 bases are TGTGCCAGCAGTCGGCAGAACGGGTCGCCCTACGAGCAGTACTTC. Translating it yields CASSRQNGSPYEQYF.

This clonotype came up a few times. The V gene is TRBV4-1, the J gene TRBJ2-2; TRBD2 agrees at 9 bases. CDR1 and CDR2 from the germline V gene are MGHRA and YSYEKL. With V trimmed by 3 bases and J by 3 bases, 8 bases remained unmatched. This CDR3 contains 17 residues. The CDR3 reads CASSHRPRGGDTGELFF. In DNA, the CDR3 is TGCGCCAGCAGCCACCGCCCCCGCGGGGGGGACACCGGGGAGCTGTTTTTT.

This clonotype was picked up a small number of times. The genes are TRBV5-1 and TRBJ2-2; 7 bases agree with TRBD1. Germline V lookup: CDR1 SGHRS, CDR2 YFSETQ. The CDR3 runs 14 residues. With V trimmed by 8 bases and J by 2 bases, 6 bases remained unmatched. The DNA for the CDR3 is TGCGCCAGTCTCCGAGGGGGCAACACCGGGGAGCTGTTTTTT. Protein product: CASLRGGNTGELFF.

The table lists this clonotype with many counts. DNA of the CDR3: TGTGCCAGCAGCTTGCGTTCACCGGGACTAGAATCCCCTGAGCAGTTCTTC. Its protein is CASSLRSPGLESPEQFF. The chain couples TRBV5-5 to TRBJ2-1; 8 bases map to TRBD2. In germline, CDR1 is SGHKS, CDR2 YYEKEE (reference sequence). The CDR3 consists of 17 residues. Unmatched junction bases numbered 15, after V lost 1 base and J lost 9 bases.

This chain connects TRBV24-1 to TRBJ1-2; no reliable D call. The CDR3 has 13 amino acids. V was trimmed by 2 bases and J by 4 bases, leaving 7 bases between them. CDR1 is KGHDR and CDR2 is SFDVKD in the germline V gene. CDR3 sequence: CATSDSAGYGYTF. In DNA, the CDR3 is TGTGCCACCAGTGATTCGGCGGGCTATGGCTACACCTTC.

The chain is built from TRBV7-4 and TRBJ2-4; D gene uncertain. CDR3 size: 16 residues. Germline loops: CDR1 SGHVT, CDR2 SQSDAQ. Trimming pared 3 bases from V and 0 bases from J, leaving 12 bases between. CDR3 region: CASSFRRSGAKNIQYF. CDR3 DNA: TGTGCCAGCAGCTTCCGCCGCTCCGGAGCCAAAAACATTCAGTACTTC.

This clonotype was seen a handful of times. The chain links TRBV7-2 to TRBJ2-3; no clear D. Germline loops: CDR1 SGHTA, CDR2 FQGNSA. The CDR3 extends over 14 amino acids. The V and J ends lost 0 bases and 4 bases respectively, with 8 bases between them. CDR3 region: CASSLAPYPDTQYF. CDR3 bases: TGTGCCAGCAGCTTAGCCCCTTACCCAGATACGCAGTATTTT.

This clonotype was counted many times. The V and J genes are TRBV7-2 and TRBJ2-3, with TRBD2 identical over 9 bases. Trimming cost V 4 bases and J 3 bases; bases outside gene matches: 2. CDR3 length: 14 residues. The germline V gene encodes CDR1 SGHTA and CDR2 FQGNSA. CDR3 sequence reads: CASSYSGGTDTQYF. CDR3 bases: TGTGCCAGCAGCTATAGCGGGGGAACAGATACGCAGTATTTT.